This T cell receptor beta chain stems from a study of T-cell memory formation after mild COVID-19. Study as a whole: Largely donor-specific TCR clusters were found.

This clonotype was seen only a few times. Using its own MiXCR run on the 5' RACE reads, TCRdb lists one record per CDR3 protein. Of roughly 370,000 distinct CDR3 sequences in the sample, about 16% were seen once. CDR1 and CDR2 from the germline V gene are SGHRS and YFSETQ. The CDR3 runs 16 residues. With 1 base clipped from V and 4 bases from J, the junction kept 7 bases outside the gene matches. The sequence derives from a man younger than 35 who had mild COVID-19 (a few samples of this study predate the infection). Cell type and time point are not known. The V and J genes are TRBV5-1 and TRBJ2-1; TRBD2 aligns across 8 bases. The specimen sequenced was PBMCs or a T cell subset sorted from them (not recorded which). The CDR3 bases are TGCGCCAGCAGCTTGTCCGGGGGGGCTTTATACAATGAGCAGTTCTTC. Protein sequence: CASSLSGGALYNEQFF.